A single sample is the source of the 31 T cell receptor beta chains below, sequenced in a study of technical replicates of blood from a few donors. TCRdb's table, derived via immunoSEQ multiplex PCR, lists solely in-frame clones and lacks some. The table includes about 70,000 clones, roughly 90% detected once. Sequences were obtained from T cells isolated from PBMCs. The receptors shown here come from a human donor in good health.

The V call is TRBV4-1, the J call TRBJ2-1, with 10 bases matching TRBD2. The CDR3 covers 17 residues. J was trimmed by 0 bases and V by 4 bases; bases with no gene match: 6. Germline values: CDR1 MGHRA, CDR2 YSYEKL. The CDR3 DNA follows: TGCGCCAGCAGCCCAGGACTAGCGGTTAACTCCTACAATGAGCAGTTCTTC. This codes for CASSPGLAVNSYNEQFF.

The CDR3 loop is CAWGLAGYNEQFF. CDR3 nucleotides: TGTGCCTGGGGACTAGCGGGGTACAATGAGCAGTTCTTC. This sequence joins TRBV30 and TRBJ2-1; the match to TRBD2 covers 12 bases. The CDR3 is made up of 13 amino acids. Trimming cost V 5 bases and J 4 bases; bases outside gene matches: 0. Germline CDR1 reads GTSNPN; CDR2 reads SVGIG (reference sequence).

This clone has just a few counts. V gene TRBV6-5 combines with J gene TRBJ1-5; D is unclear. Trimming pared 4 bases from V and 0 bases from J, leaving 4 bases between. CDR1 MNHEY and CDR2 SVGAGI come from the germline V gene. This CDR3 is 13 amino acids long. CDR3 region: CASSSYSNQPQHF. In DNA, the CDR3 is TGTGCCAGCAGTTCTTATAGCAATCAGCCCCAGCATTTT.

This chain links TRBV10-3 with TRBJ1-1; D may be TRBD1 (6 bases). This CDR3 is built from 12 residues. Germline lookup yields CDR1 ENHRY and CDR2 SYGVKD. V was clipped by 5 bases and J by 5 bases, with 9 bases between them. The CDR3 DNA sequence: TGTGCCATCAGTTCAGGGGAGACTGAAGCTTTCTTT. It is translated as CAISSGETEAFF.

This clone was seen once. The V call is TRBV27, the J call TRBJ1-1; the D gene is possibly TRBD1 (5 bases). The CDR3 extends over 14 amino acids. V lost 5 bases and J lost 1, with 11 bases in between. Germline V gene lookup returns CDR1 MNHEY and CDR2 SMNVEV (reference sequence). The CDR3 is CASSPNDRNTEAFF. The CDR3 coding sequence is TGTGCCAGCAGTCCAAATGACAGGAACACTGAAGCTTTCTTT.

J is TRBJ2-1 and V is TRBV9; no clear D. From germline, CDR1 is SGDLS and CDR2 YYNGEE. V lost 0 bases to trimming and J lost 6 bases, with 4 bases between them. The CDR3 has 12 residues. The CDR3 region is CASSVDLNEQFF. CDR3 DNA sequence: TGTGCCAGCAGCGTAGATCTCAATGAGCAGTTCTTC.

The rearrangement uses TRBV19 and TRBJ1-1, with 10 bases lining up with TRBD1. Germline assignment: CDR1 LNHDA and CDR2 SQIVND (reference sequence). V shed 7 bases, J shed 4 bases, and the junction held 6 bases outside the gene matches. The CDR3 runs to 14 residues. The CDR3 DNA follows: TGTGCCAGTACCAGGACAGGGGGGTCCACTGAAGCTTTCTTT. Its translation is CASTRTGGSTEAFF.

As DNA, the CDR3 is TGTGCCAGCAGTGCGTCAGGGATTGGCGGGGAGCTGTTTTTT. Amino acids: CASSASGIGGELFF. The rearrangement joins TRBV25-1 to TRBJ2-2; a possible D gene is TRBD1 (5 bases). The CDR3 spans 14 residues. Germline V gives CDR1 MGHDK, CDR2 SYGVNS. The V gene lost 4 bases and the J gene lost 7 bases, with 13 bases spanning the gap.

Regarding this clone: Other DNA sequences in the sample encode the same CDR3. The V call is TRBV5-4, the J call TRBJ2-3, with 10 bases that match TRBD2. Germline V lookup: CDR1 SGHNT, CDR2 YYREEE (reference sequence). The CDR3 sequence is 15 residues long. The trim removed 2 bases at V and 2 bases at J, leaving 2 bases unmatched. The CDR3 bases are TGTGCCAGCAGCTTAGCGGGAGGGCCCACAGATACGCAGTATTTT. It specifies CASSLAGGPTDTQYF.

The chain is built from TRBV6-5 and TRBJ2-7; maybe TRBD2 (5 bases). Trimming cost V 4 bases and J 0 bases, with 7 bases left between them. The germline V gene has CDR1 MNHEY and CDR2 SVGAGI. The CDR3 is 13 amino acids. This CDR3 reads CASSLGSSYEQYF. For the CDR3, the DNA is TGTGCCAGCAGTTTGGGGAGCTCCTACGAGCAGTACTTC.

This sequence joins TRBV18 and TRBJ1-1; D gene ambiguous. Per the germline V gene, CDR1 is KGHSH and CDR2 is LQKENI. The CDR3 extends over 15 amino acids. Trimming shortened V by 8 bases and J by 0 bases, and 16 bases separated the two germline ends. CDR3 coding DNA: TGTGCCAGCCCTAAGTCGACGGGTATGAACACTGAAGCTTTCTTT. Amino acids: CASPKSTGMNTEAFF.

This clone turned up a few times. J is TRBJ1-1 and V is TRBV19; unclear D gene. The CDR3 is 14 amino acids. V was shortened by 6 bases and J by 3 bases, with 14 bases between the two germline ends. Looked up from germline, CDR1 is LNHDA and CDR2 is SQIVND (reference sequence). This CDR3 is CASRSGDRYTEAFF. The CDR3 DNA follows: TGTGCCAGTAGGTCCGGGGATAGGTACACTGAAGCTTTCTTT.

The chain employs TRBV29-1 and TRBJ2-6; TRBD1 aligns across 10 bases. V shed 3 bases, J shed 0 bases, and the junction held 8 bases outside the gene matches. Germline V lookup: CDR1 SQVTM, CDR2 ANQGSEA. The CDR3 runs 18 residues. CDR3 coding DNA: TGCAGCGTTGAGGAATCGAGACAGGGGGCCTCTGGGGCCAACGTCCTGACTTTC. It codes for CSVEESRQGASGANVLTF.

CDR3 DNA: TGTGCCAGCAGCCTAGGAGCAGGGGCCAACGTCCTGACTTTC. It encodes CASSLGAGANVLTF. The chain couples TRBV7-2 to TRBJ2-6; no clear D. This CDR3 region has 14 residues. Looked up from germline, CDR1 is SGHTA and CDR2 is FQGNSA. V lost 5 bases to trimming and J lost 4 bases, with 9 bases between them.

J is TRBJ2-7 and V is TRBV7-9; D possibly corresponds to TRBD2 (5 bases). V was cut by 2 bases and J by 4 bases, with 9 bases left in between. Germline V lookup: CDR1 SEHNR, CDR2 FQNEAQ (reference sequence). The CDR3 consists of 13 residues. CDR3: CASSLSGSYEQYF. The CDR3 bases are TGTGCCAGCAGCTTATCGGGAAGTTACGAGCAGTACTTC.

This clone came up once. The chain's CDR3 is CASSLGAGTGANVLTF. CDR3 sequence (DNA): TGTGCCAGCAGCTTAGGGGCAGGGACTGGGGCCAACGTCCTGACTTTC. The rearrangement uses TRBV11-2 and TRBJ2-6; TRBD1 might be the D (5 bases). Germline V CDR1 and CDR2: SGHAT, FQNNGV. V lost 1 base to trimming and J lost 2 bases, with 9 bases between them. CDR3 size: 16 residues.

V is TRBV28 and J is TRBJ1-2; 7 nucleotides agree with TRBD1. This CDR3 comprises 13 residues. Germline values: CDR1 MDHEN, CDR2 SYDVKM. The V gene end was trimmed by 6 bases and the J gene end by 3 bases; junction bases not matched to a gene: 4. Written as DNA, the CDR3 is TGTGCCAGCAGAAGACAGGGTGACTATGGCTACACCTTC. Its protein product is CASRRQGDYGYTF.

The V gene is TRBV11-2, the J gene TRBJ2-3, with TRBD2 matching 13 bases. This CDR3 is built from 17 residues. Germline V gene data show CDR1 as SGHAT and CDR2 as FQNNGV. The ends lost 2 bases at V and 1 base at J; junction bases unmatched: 3. The CDR3 region is CASSLRTSGSGTDTQYF. CDR3 DNA: TGTGCCAGCAGCTTAAGGACTAGCGGGAGTGGCACAGATACGCAGTATTTT.

The chain couples TRBV28 to TRBJ2-7; tentatively, D is TRBD1 (6 bases). Deletions cut 5 bases from V and 4 bases from J, with 21 bases between. CDR3 length: 16 residues. The germline V gene encodes CDR1 MDHEN and CDR2 SYDVKM. CDR3 amino acids: CASSPPYRVNRYEQYF. CDR3 bases: TGTGCCAGCAGTCCCCCCTACAGGGTTAATCGATACGAGCAGTACTTC.

The gene calls are TRBV4-3 and TRBJ1-2; perhaps TRBD1 as D (5 bases). This CDR3 spans 16 amino acids. The germline gives CDR1 LGHNA, CDR2 YSLEER. V was clipped by 0 bases and J by 7 bases, with 18 bases between them. CDR3 protein: CASSQDSWGGESGYTF. CDR3 sequence (DNA): TGCGCCAGCAGCCAAGATTCATGGGGGGGAGAGAGTGGCTACACCTTC.

The chain has TRBV5-1 and TRBJ2-1; 10 bases match TRBD2. The CDR3 runs 17 residues. The junction had 6 bases not matched to a gene; V was cut back by 1 base and J by 2 bases. Germline loops: CDR1 SGHRS, CDR2 YFSETQ. CDR3: CASSLRLAGSPYNEQFF. The DNA of the CDR3 is TGCGCCAGCAGCTTGAGACTAGCGGGTTCCCCCTACAATGAGCAGTTCTTC.

V gene TRBV5-4 combines with J gene TRBJ2-7; weak D call: TRBD2 (5 bases). The V gene's germline CDR1 is SGHNT and CDR2 YYREEE (reference sequence). The V and J ends lost 0 bases and 5 bases respectively, with 9 bases between them. This CDR3 comprises 13 residues. The CDR3 sequence: CASSLGLGDEQYF. Written as DNA, the CDR3 is TGTGCCAGCAGCTTGGGACTCGGGGACGAGCAGTACTTC. Variable domain in full (rest from reference TRBV5-4 and TRBJ2-7): ETGVTQSPTHLIKTRGQQVTLRCSSQSGHNTVSWYQQALGQGPQFIFQYYREEENGRGNFPPRFSGLQFPNYSSELNVNALELDDSALYLCASSLGLGDEQYFGPGTRLTVT.

V and J are TRBV6-6 and TRBJ2-7; TRBD1 aligns across 7 bases. V lost 0 bases and J lost 6; bases outside the gene matches: 5. This CDR3 spans 14 amino acids. Germline CDR1 MNHNY, CDR2 SVGAGI (reference sequence). This CDR3 reads CASSYSEGAGEQYF. CDR3 DNA: TGTGCCAGCAGTTACTCAGAGGGGGCCGGCGAGCAGTACTTC.

This clone was found a few times. The chain combines TRBV20-1 with TRBJ1-1; weak D call: TRBD1 (5 bases). Per the germline V gene, CDR1 is DFQATT and CDR2 is SNEGSKA (reference sequence). The CDR3 covers 11 residues. V dropped 1 base and J dropped 9 bases, with 9 bases sitting between them. The CDR3 region is CSARGGGKAFF. The CDR3 DNA sequence: TGCAGTGCTAGAGGGGGCGGCAAAGCTTTCTTT.

The chain has TRBV5-1 and TRBJ2-7; no clear D gene. This CDR3 contains 14 residues. The germline CDR1 and CDR2 sequences are SGHRS and YFSETQ. Trimming stripped 0 bases from V and 2 bases from J, with 9 bases between. This CDR3 is CASSLDSLAYEQYF. The CDR3 DNA reads TGCGCCAGCAGCTTGGATAGCCTGGCCTACGAGCAGTACTTC.

J is TRBJ2-5 and V is TRBV9, with 8 bases aligning to TRBD1. The ends lost 1 base at V and 3 bases at J; junction bases unmatched: 5. Germline V lookup: CDR1 SGDLS, CDR2 YYNGEE. The CDR3 totals 15 residues. This CDR3 is CASSVSGQGKETQYF. CDR3 nucleotide sequence: TGTGCCAGCAGCGTAAGCGGACAGGGTAAAGAGACCCAGTACTTC.

The sample holds a few counts of this clone. The V and J genes are TRBV4-1 and TRBJ1-2; D is uncertain. The germline CDR1 and CDR2 sequences are MGHRA and YSYEKL. V shed 3 bases and J shed 8 bases, with 22 bases lying between them. The CDR3 covers 16 residues. The CDR3 spells CASSQEGLNKVRGYTF. In nucleotides, the CDR3 is TGCGCCAGCAGCCAGGAAGGACTGAACAAGGTGAGAGGCTACACCTTC.

The V and J genes are TRBV9 and TRBJ2-1, with a weak D call TRBD1 (5 bases). The ends were cut back, 7 bases at V and 10 bases at J, with 12 bases in the middle. This CDR3 region has 11 residues. In germline, CDR1 is SGDLS, CDR2 YYNGEE. CDR3 DNA: TGTGCCAGCCAAAAGGGGAAAGAGCAGTTCTTC. Translating it yields CASQKGKEQFF.

This chain uses TRBV2 with TRBJ2-3; tentatively, D is TRBD1 (5 bases). Germline values: CDR1 SNHLY, CDR2 FYNNEI. V was shortened by 4 bases and J by 3 bases, with 14 bases between the two germline ends. The CDR3 extends over 15 amino acids. CDR3 loop: CASSVDQGRTDTQYF. The CDR3 DNA reads as TGTGCCAGCAGTGTCGATCAGGGTAGAACAGATACGCAGTATTTT.

CDR3 nucleotides: TGTGCCAGTACTGACTTGACAGGGTTCAATCAGCCCCAGCATTTT. Protein: CASTDLTGFNQPQHF. V is TRBV19 and J is TRBJ1-5; 7 bases are shared with TRBD1. This CDR3 has 15 residues. Germline CDR1 and CDR2: LNHDA and SQIVND (reference sequence). Germline trimming cut 7 bases from V and 3 bases from J; bases unmatched to any gene: 9.

This chain links TRBV6-5 with TRBJ2-7, with 9 bases matching TRBD1. The V gene's germline CDR1 is MNHEY and CDR2 SVGAGI. This CDR3 spans 15 amino acids. The J segment lost 0 bases and the V segment lost 2 bases, leaving 2 bases of the junction unmatched. CDR3 nucleotide sequence: TGTGCCAGCAGTTACGGGACAGGGTTCTCCTACGAGCAGTACTTC. Translating gives CASSYGTGFSYEQYF.